What follows are 29 T cell receptor beta chains derived from one specimen sequenced in a study of blood T cell repertoires in COVID-19. The method was immunoSEQ multiplex PCR; TCRdb's version includes in-frame clones alone and lacks a portion of them. The sample consists of fewer than 70,000 clones, 90% of them appearing once. Material: peripheral blood. These receptor sequences come from a woman aged 80 or over with active COVID-19.

The rearrangement links TRBV30 to TRBJ2-1; 7 nucleotides align to TRBD2. This CDR3 is 14 amino acids long. J lost 4 bases, V lost 2 bases, and 5 bases had no gene match. Germline-derived CDR1 and CDR2 are GTSNPN and SVGIG (reference sequence). CDR3 loop: CAWSTSGGYNEQFF. Here the CDR3 DNA reads TGTGCCTGGAGTACCTCCGGGGGGTACAATGAGCAGTTCTTC. The whole variable domain, remainder taken from reference TRBV30 and TRBJ2-1, is SQTIHQWPATLVQPVGSPLSLECTVEGTSNPNLYWYRQAAGRGLQLLFYSVGIGQISSEVPQNLSASRPQDRQFILSSKKLLLSDSGFYLCAWSTSGGYNEQFFGPGTRLTVL.

The chain couples TRBV4-1 to TRBJ2-3, with 9 bases fitting TRBD2. Germline CDR1 is MGHRA and CDR2 is YSYEKL. V lost 7 bases, J lost 0 bases, and 5 bases stayed unmatched. The CDR3 has 15 amino acids. The CDR3: CASNPSGASTDTQYF. The CDR3 coding sequence is TGCGCCAGCAACCCTAGCGGGGCAAGCACAGATACGCAGTATTTT.

In this sample, this clone turned up once. The V gene is TRBV2, the J gene TRBJ2-5; tentative D call: TRBD2 (5 bases). Trimming removed 8 bases from V and 4 bases from J, with 17 bases in between. Germline CDR1 SNHLY, CDR2 FYNNEI. CDR3 length equals 14 residues. The CDR3 spells CASAKLRALETQYF. The CDR3 nucleotides are TGTGCCAGCGCCAAGCTGCGGGCGCTAGAGACCCAGTACTTC.

V gene TRBV2 combines with J gene TRBJ1-2, with D hard to call. From germline, CDR1 is SNHLY and CDR2 FYNNEI. The CDR3 sequence is 14 residues long. The germline V and J ends were trimmed by 8 bases and 6 bases, with 19 bases remaining between them. In DNA form, the CDR3 reads TGTGCCAGCGACGGAGGGTCTGGGTTGAATGGCTACACCTTC. Translating it yields CASDGGSGLNGYTF.

The V call is TRBV6-5, the J call TRBJ1-5; maybe TRBD1 (6 bases). Trimming removed 6 bases at V and 5 bases at J, with 17 bases between. Germline CDR1 MNHEY, CDR2 SVGAGI. The CDR3 covers 15 residues. Here the CDR3 DNA reads TGTGCCAGCAGCACCCATGGGGGGGGCGATCAGCCCCAGCATTTT. Encoded protein: CASSTHGGGDQPQHF.

This clone was picked up one time. The rearrangement uses TRBV15 and TRBJ2-1; D perhaps matches TRBD2 (6 bases). This CDR3 has 15 amino acids. Trimming shortened V by 4 bases and J by 0 bases, and 10 bases separated the two germline ends. Per germline, CDR1 LNHNV and CDR2 YYDKDF (reference sequence). This CDR3 is CATSNGSLSYNEQFF. The CDR3 DNA follows: TGTGCCACCAGCAACGGGAGCCTCTCCTACAATGAGCAGTTCTTC.

This chain links TRBV3-1 (or the pseudogene TRBV3-2) with TRBJ2-5; TRBD2 matches at 7 bases. Germline-derived CDR1 and CDR2 are LGHDT and YNNKEL (reference sequence). The V segment lost 0 bases and the J segment 2 bases; nucleotides outside the gene matches: 6. This CDR3 spans 16 amino acids. This CDR3 reads CASSQDRGSYQETQYF. The CDR3 DNA reads as TGTGCCAGCAGCCAAGACCGCGGGAGTTATCAAGAGACCCAGTACTTC.

The chain carries TRBV5-1 and TRBJ2-2, with TRBD1 matching over 8 bases. The CDR3 extends over 15 amino acids. V lost 4 bases to trimming and J lost 1 base; unmatched junction nucleotides: 3. Germline CDR1 is SGHRS and CDR2 is YFSETQ. This CDR3 reads CASSLGQVNTGELFF. In DNA form, the CDR3 reads TGCGCCAGCAGCCTGGGACAGGTGAACACCGGGGAGCTGTTTTTT.

The chain uses TRBV2 and TRBJ1-3; tentative D call: TRBD1 (6 bases). Per the germline V gene, CDR1 is SNHLY and CDR2 is FYNNEI. V shed 6 bases and J shed 4 bases, with 16 bases lying between them. The CDR3 has 15 amino acids. In nucleotides, the CDR3 is TGTGCCAGCAGCCCCGCAGGGGCAAGGGGAAACACCATATATTTT. Translating it yields CASSPAGARGNTIYF.

CDR3 in amino acids: CSAYRDEQFF. DNA for the CDR3: TGCAGCGCTTACAGGGACGAGCAGTTCTTC. The V and J genes are TRBV29-1 and TRBJ2-1, with D perhaps TRBD1 (6 bases). The CDR3 loop spans 10 amino acids. CDR1 is SQVTM, CDR2 ANQGSEA, per germline. The V gene lost 7 bases and the J gene lost 10 bases, with 11 bases spanning the gap.

The rearrangement uses TRBV6-5 and TRBJ2-7; TRBD2 agrees at 7 bases. This CDR3 has 14 amino acids. Germline CDR1 reads MNHEY; CDR2 reads SVGAGI. The ends lost 6 bases at V and 5 bases at J; junction bases unmatched: 10. CDR3 bases: TGTGCCAGCAGCCGGCGGGAGAGTATCCACGAGCAGTACTTC. Its protein product is CASSRRESIHEQYF.

The rearrangement uses TRBV27 and TRBJ2-3; 13 positions agree with TRBD2. V gave up 5 bases and J gave up 4 bases; unmatched junction bases: 9. The length of the CDR3 is 17 residues. Looked up from germline, CDR1 is MNHEY and CDR2 is SMNVEV (reference sequence). The CDR3 reads CASSLTRTSGGADTQYF. In nucleotides, the CDR3 is TGTGCCAGCAGTCTAACCCGGACTAGCGGGGGAGCAGATACGCAGTATTTT.

The V gene is TRBV5-1, the J gene TRBJ2-1; possibly TRBD1 for D (6 bases). The germline V and J ends were trimmed by 0 bases and 10 bases, with 14 bases remaining between them. The CDR3 totals 14 residues. Germline V gene data show CDR1 as SGHRS and CDR2 as YFSETQ. Here the CDR3 DNA reads TGCGCCAGCAGCTTGGTGTCCCCACAGGGAGAGCAGTTCTTC. Translation gives CASSLVSPQGEQFF.

This clone was counted only a few times. The rearrangement joins TRBV5-1 to TRBJ2-3; unclear D gene. Trimming left V 4 bases short and J 0 bases short, with 9 bases between. CDR1 SGHRS and CDR2 YFSETQ come from the germline V gene. CDR3 size: 14 residues. CDR3 sequence: CASSRQTSTDTQYF. DNA of the CDR3: TGCGCCAGCAGCAGGCAGACTAGCACAGATACGCAGTATTTT.

The chain's CDR3 is CASSLDQGARQPQHF. The CDR3, as DNA: TGTGCCAGCAGCTTAGATCAGGGGGCGAGGCAGCCCCAGCATTTT. This chain connects TRBV7-2 to TRBJ1-5; TRBD1 aligns across 8 bases. The CDR3 runs to 15 residues. Germline assignment: CDR1 SGHTA and CDR2 FQGNSA. Trimming took 1 base from V and 7 from J; bases not matched to a gene: 6.

The CDR3 region is CASSSDWDREGETQYF. The CDR3 DNA sequence: TGTGCCAGCAGCTCAGATTGGGACAGGGAGGGGGAGACCCAGTACTTC. The chain recombines TRBV5-4 with TRBJ2-5, with 9 bases aligning to TRBD1. Germline CDR1 is SGHNT and CDR2 is YYREEE (reference sequence). The junction had 11 bases not matched to a gene; V was cut back by 3 bases and J by 5 bases. This CDR3 has 16 residues.

The chain uses TRBV6-5 and TRBJ2-5; the D is unclear. Germline V gene sequence: CDR1 MNHEY, CDR2 SVGAGI. CDR3 length: 11 residues. Trimming cost V 5 bases and J 2 bases, with 3 bases left between them. CDR3 loop: CASSHQETQYF. The DNA of the CDR3 is TGTGCCAGCAGTCATCAAGAGACCCAGTACTTC.

The chain recombines TRBV28 with TRBJ1-3; 8 nucleotides match TRBD1. V trimming: 5 bases; J trimming: 4 bases; junction bases outside the gene matches: 7. The CDR3 loop spans 15 amino acids. The germline V gene encodes CDR1 MDHEN and CDR2 SYDVKM. The CDR3 sequence: CASSADRVSGNTIYF. The CDR3 DNA is TGTGCCAGCAGTGCGGACAGGGTATCAGGAAACACCATATATTTT.

The rearrangement links TRBV28 to TRBJ2-7, with TRBD1 identical over 8 bases. V shed 3 bases and J 5 bases; nucleotides not matched to a gene: 3. This CDR3 contains 13 residues. Germline-derived CDR1 and CDR2 are MDHEN and SYDVKM. The CDR3 protein is CASSLVTGDEQYF. CDR3 coding DNA: TGTGCCAGCAGTTTGGTGACAGGGGACGAGCAGTACTTC. Drawing the rest from reference TRBV28 and TRBJ2-7, the complete variable domain is DVKVTQSSRYLVKRTGEKVFLECVQDMDHENMFWYRQDPGLGLRLIYFSYDVKMKEKGDIPEGYSVSREKKERFSLILESASTNQTSMYLCASSLVTGDEQYFGPGTRLTVT.

This clone was picked up a small number of times. The DNA of the CDR3 is TGCGCCAGCAGCCCGGGGGGCGTCTCTGGAAACACCATATATTTT. Protein: CASSPGGVSGNTIYF. The chain employs TRBV5-1 and TRBJ1-3, with D possibly matching TRBD1 (6 bases). Germline V gene lookup returns CDR1 SGHRS and CDR2 YFSETQ. Trimming left V 4 bases short and J 0 bases short, with 11 bases between. The CDR3 length is 15 residues.

The genes are TRBV2 and TRBJ2-1; possibly TRBD2 for D (5 bases). The CDR3 has 13 residues. The ends were cut back, 7 bases at V and 5 bases at J, with 12 bases in the middle. CDR1 SNHLY and CDR2 FYNNEI come from the germline V gene. The CDR3 sequence: CASKRGTNNEQFF. The CDR3 region has the DNA TGTGCCAGCAAACGGGGAACTAACAATGAGCAGTTCTTC.

This clone occurred a few times. V is TRBV18 and J is TRBJ2-7; tentative D call: TRBD1 (5 bases). From germline, CDR1 is KGHSH and CDR2 LQKENI. V was clipped by 0 bases and J by 5 bases, with 11 bases between them. This CDR3 contains 14 residues. The CDR3 nucleotides read TGTGCCAGCTCACCACCCCAGGGTGTTCACGAGCAGTACGTC. It encodes CASSPPQGVHEQYV.

This chain links TRBV27 with TRBJ1-1; D perhaps matches TRBD1 (6 bases). Trimming cost V 2 bases and J 3 bases, with 16 bases left between them. Germline V CDR1 and CDR2: MNHEY, SMNVEV (reference sequence). CDR3 length equals 16 residues. The CDR3 nucleotides are TGTGCCAGCAGTTTAGGGTCGGACAGCAGAGACACTGAAGCTTTCTTT. This sequence encodes CASSLGSDSRDTEAFF.

The V and J genes are TRBV5-4 and TRBJ1-1, with D possibly TRBD1 on 5 matching bases. Germline V gene lookup returns CDR1 SGHNT and CDR2 YYREEE (reference sequence). This CDR3 comprises 15 residues. V dropped 0 bases and J dropped 1 base, with 10 bases sitting between them. CDR3 in amino acids: CASSLAGGTNTEAFF. The CDR3 DNA sequence: TGTGCCAGCAGCTTGGCCGGGGGTACGAACACTGAAGCTTTCTTT.

The V gene is TRBV5-6, the J gene TRBJ2-5; D is possibly TRBD1 (6 bases). Trimming removed 1 base at V and 5 bases at J, with 18 bases between. CDR1 is SGHDT, CDR2 YYEEEE, per germline. The CDR3 is 16 residues long. CDR3 nucleotide sequence: TGTGCCAGCAGCTTGTATCCACAGGGTGCCGGTGAGACCCAGTACTTC. It codes for CASSLYPQGAGETQYF.

The chain couples TRBV2 to TRBJ1-5; maybe TRBD1 (5 bases). V dropped 8 bases and J dropped 0 bases, with 11 bases sitting between them. Germline CDR1 reads SNHLY; CDR2 reads FYNNEI. This CDR3 has 14 residues. Here the CDR3 DNA reads TGTGCCAGCGGCCAGGGTCATAGCAATCAGCCCCAGCATTTT. Translating it yields CASGQGHSNQPQHF.

The chain combines TRBV10-3 with TRBJ2-1; D is perhaps TRBD2 (6 bases). The V gene lost 4 bases and the J gene lost 7 bases, with 11 bases spanning the gap. Looked up from germline, CDR1 is ENHRY and CDR2 is SYGVKD. CDR3 length: 13 amino acids. CDR3 DNA sequence: TGTGCCATCAGTGGAGAGGGACTTAATGAGCAGTTCTTC. This gives the protein CAISGEGLNEQFF.

The rearrangement uses TRBV3-1 (or the pseudogene TRBV3-2) and TRBJ2-3; D unclear. Looked up from germline, CDR1 is LGHDT and CDR2 is YNNKEL (reference sequence). This CDR3 comprises 14 residues. V was shortened by 4 bases and J by 2 bases, with 10 bases between the two germline ends. DNA for the CDR3: TGTGCCAGCAGCCCAATGGCCTTCACAGATACGCAGTATTTT. Its protein product is CASSPMAFTDTQYF.

The rearrangement joins TRBV29-1 to TRBJ2-1; TRBD2 matches 8 bases. Looked up from germline, CDR1 is SQVTM and CDR2 is ANQGSEA. V lost 6 bases to trimming and J lost 6 bases; unmatched junction nucleotides: 7. CDR3 length: 13 residues. As DNA, the CDR3 is TGCAGCGTCCATCGCGGGAGGATCAATGAGCAGTTCTTC. This translates into CSVHRGRINEQFF.